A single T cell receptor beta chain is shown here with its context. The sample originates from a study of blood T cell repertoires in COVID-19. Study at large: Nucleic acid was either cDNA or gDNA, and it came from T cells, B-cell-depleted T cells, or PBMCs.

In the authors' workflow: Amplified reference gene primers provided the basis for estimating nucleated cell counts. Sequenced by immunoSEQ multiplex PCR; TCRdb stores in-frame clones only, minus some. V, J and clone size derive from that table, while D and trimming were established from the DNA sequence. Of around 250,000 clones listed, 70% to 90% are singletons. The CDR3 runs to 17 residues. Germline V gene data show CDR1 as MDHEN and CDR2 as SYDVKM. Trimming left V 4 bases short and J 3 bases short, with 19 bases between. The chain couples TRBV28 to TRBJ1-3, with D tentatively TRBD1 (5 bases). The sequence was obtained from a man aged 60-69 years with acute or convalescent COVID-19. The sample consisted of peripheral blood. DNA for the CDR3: TGTGCCAGCAGTTCTGCGAAATGGGGCATCTATGGAAACACCATATATTTT. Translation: CASSSAKWGIYGNTIYF.